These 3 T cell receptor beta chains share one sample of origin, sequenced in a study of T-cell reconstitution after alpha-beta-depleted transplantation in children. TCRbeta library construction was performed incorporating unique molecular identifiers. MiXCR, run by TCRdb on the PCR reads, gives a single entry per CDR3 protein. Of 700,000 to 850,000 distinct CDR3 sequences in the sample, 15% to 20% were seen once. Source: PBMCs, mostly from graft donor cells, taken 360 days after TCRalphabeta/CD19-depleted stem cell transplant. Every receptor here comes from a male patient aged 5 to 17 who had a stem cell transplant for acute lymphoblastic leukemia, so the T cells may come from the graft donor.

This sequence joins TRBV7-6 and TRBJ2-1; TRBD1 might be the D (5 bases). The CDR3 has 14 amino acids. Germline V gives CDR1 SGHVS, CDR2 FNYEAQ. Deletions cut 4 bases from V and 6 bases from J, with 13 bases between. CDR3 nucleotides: TGTGCCAGCAGCTCAATCGGTGGGGCCAATGAGCAGTTCTTC. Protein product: CASSSIGGANEQFF.

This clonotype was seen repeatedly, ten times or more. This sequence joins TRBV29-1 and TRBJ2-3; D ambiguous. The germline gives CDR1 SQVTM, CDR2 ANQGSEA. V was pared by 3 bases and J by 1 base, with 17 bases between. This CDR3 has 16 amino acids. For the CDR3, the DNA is TGCAGCGTTGAGTACGGCAGGCTTTTTGGCACAGATACGCAGTATTTT. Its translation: CSVEYGRLFGTDTQYF.

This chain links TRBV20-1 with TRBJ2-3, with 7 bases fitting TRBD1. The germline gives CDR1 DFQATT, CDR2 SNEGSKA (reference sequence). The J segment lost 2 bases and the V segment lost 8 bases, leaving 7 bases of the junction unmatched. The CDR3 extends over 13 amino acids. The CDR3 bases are TGCAGTAGCGACAGGGTTCCCACAGATACGCAGTATTTT. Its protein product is CSSDRVPTDTQYF.